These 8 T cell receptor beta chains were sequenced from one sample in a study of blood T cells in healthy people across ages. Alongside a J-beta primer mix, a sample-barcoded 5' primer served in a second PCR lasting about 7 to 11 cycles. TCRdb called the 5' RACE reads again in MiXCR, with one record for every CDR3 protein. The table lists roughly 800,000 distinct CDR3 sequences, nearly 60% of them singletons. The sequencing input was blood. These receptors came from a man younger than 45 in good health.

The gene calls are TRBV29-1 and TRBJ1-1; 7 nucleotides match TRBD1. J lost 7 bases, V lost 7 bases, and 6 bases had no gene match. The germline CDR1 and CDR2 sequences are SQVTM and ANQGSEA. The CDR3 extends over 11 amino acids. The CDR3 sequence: CSAGGDYEAFF. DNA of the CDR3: TGCAGCGCAGGGGGAGATTATGAAGCTTTCTTT.

DNA of the CDR3: TGTGCCTGGAAGTGGGCGATGGATCTTTCCGAGCAGTACTTC. This gives the protein CAWKWAMDLSEQYF. The genes are TRBV30 and TRBJ2-7, with D unresolved. The V end was cut by 4 bases, the J end by 6 bases, with 19 bases between. CDR1 and CDR2 (germline): GTSNPN, SVGIG (reference sequence). The length of the CDR3 is 14 residues.

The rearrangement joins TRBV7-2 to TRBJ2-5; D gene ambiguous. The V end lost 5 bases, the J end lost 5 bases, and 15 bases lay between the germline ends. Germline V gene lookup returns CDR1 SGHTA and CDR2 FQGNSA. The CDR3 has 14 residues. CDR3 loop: CASSPPSRKETQYF. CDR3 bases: TGTGCCAGCAGCCCACCCAGCCGTAAGGAGACCCAGTACTTC. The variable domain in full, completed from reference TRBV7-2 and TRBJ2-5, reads GAGVSQSPSNKVTEKGKDVELRCDPISGHTALYWYRQSLGQGLEFLIYFQGNSAPDKSGLPSDRFSAERTGGSVSTLTIQRTQQEDSAVYLCASSPPSRKETQYFGPGTRLLVL.

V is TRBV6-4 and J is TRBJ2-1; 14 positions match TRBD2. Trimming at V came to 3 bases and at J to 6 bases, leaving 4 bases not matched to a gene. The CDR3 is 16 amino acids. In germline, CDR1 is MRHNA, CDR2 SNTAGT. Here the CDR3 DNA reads TGTGCCAGCAGTGAAAAGGGGACTAGCGGGAGCAATGAGCAGTTCTTC. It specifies CASSEKGTSGSNEQFF.

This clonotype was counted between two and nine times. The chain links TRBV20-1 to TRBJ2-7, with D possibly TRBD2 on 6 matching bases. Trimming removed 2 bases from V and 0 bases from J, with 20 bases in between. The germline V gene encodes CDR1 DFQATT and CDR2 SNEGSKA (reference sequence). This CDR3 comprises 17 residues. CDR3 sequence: CSARNTEGRLSSYEQYF. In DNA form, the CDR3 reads TGCAGTGCTAGAAACACGGAGGGACGCTTGAGCTCCTACGAGCAGTACTTC.

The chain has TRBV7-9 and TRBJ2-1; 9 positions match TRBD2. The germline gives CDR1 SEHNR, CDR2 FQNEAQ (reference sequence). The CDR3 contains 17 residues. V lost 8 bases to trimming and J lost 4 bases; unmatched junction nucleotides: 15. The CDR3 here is CASRGLAGVSRYNEQFF. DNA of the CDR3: TGTGCCAGCCGCGGGTTAGCGGGGGTCTCTAGGTACAATGAGCAGTTCTTC. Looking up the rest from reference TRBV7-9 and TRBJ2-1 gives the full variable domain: DTGVSQNPRHKITKRGQNVTFRCDPISEHNRLYWYRQTLGQGPEFLTYFQNEAQLEKSRLLSDRFSAERPKGSFSTLEIQRTEQGDSAMYLCASRGLAGVSRYNEQFFGPGTRLTVL.

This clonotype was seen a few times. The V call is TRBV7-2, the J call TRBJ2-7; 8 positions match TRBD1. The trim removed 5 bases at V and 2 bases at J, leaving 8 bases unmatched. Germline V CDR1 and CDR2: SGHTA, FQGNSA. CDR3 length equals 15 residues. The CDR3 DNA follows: TGTGCCAGCAGCCTAGACAGGGGACCTACCTACGAGCAGTACTTC. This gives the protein CASSLDRGPTYEQYF. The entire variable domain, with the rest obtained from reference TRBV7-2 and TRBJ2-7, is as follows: GAGVSQSPSNKVTEKGKDVELRCDPISGHTALYWYRQSLGQGLEFLIYFQGNSAPDKSGLPSDRFSAERTGGSVSTLTIQRTQQEDSAVYLCASSLDRGPTYEQYFGPGTRLTVT.

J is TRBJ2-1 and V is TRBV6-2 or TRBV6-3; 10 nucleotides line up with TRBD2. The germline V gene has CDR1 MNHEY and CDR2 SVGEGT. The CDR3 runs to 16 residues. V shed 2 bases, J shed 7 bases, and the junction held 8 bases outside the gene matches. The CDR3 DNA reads TGTGCCAGCAGTTACCACAAGCGGGAGGGTCGGAATGAGCAGTTCTTC. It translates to CASSYHKREGRNEQFF.